This record covers a single T cell receptor beta chain. Antigen unknown. The record originates from a study of beta chain features in type 1 diabetes. In germline, CDR1 is LNHNV, CDR2 YYDKDF (reference sequence). The CDR3 contains 16 residues. The V segment lost 3 bases and the J segment 5 bases; nucleotides outside the gene matches: 9. Investigators reverse transcribed all isolated RNA, so they sequenced expressed TCRB transcripts. About 4 million reads per sample were averaged for naive, central memory and regulatory samples. TCRdb's copy holds only in-frame clones and misses some; the assay was immunoSEQ multiplex PCR. Among hundreds of thousands of clones listed, more than 12% were seen once. Overall study results and limits: Whether TCRB rearrangement is influenced by HLA type was left unresolved in this analysis. Junctions at VDJ sites from type 1 diabetes patients had fewer insertions and more deletions. Within each of all four CD4+ subsets, Type 1 diabetes patients had TCRB CDR3s that were moderately but significantly shorter.

Sample: naive CD4+ T cells from blood. The V call is TRBV15, the J call TRBJ2-7; 11 bases map to TRBD2. The receptor was isolated from a man younger than 35 with type 1 diabetes. CDR3: CATSSLLAGDPHEQYF. CDR3 DNA sequence: TGTGCCACCAGCAGTTTACTAGCGGGAGACCCCCACGAGCAGTACTTC. Together with reference TRBV15 and TRBJ2-7, the CDR3 gives the full variable domain: DAMVIQNPRYQVTQFGKPVTLSCSQTLNHNVMYWYQQKSSQAPKLLFHYYDKDFNNEADTPDNFQSRRPNTSFCFLDIRSPGLGDTAMYLCATSSLLAGDPHEQYFGPGTRLTVT.